What follows are 21 T cell receptor beta chains derived from one specimen sequenced in a study of blood T cells in healthy people across ages. The authors ran a second PCR of roughly 6 to 12 cycles using a sample-barcoded 5' primer and a J-beta primer mix. One entry per CDR3 protein, called by TCRdb with MiXCR from the 5' RACE reads. In the table there are approximately 780,000 distinct CDR3 sequences, approximately 24% of which are singletons. These data were also reused for a study on T cells of mothers and their children.

Sample: blood. These receptors all come from a boy aged 5-17 years in good health.

This clonotype was seen more than once but under ten times. V gene TRBV28 combines with J gene TRBJ2-5, with a weak D call TRBD1 (5 bases). The germline gives CDR1 MDHEN, CDR2 SYDVKM. This CDR3 has 13 amino acids. V was pared by 7 bases and J by 11 bases, with 20 bases between. The CDR3 sequence is CASNLQGLDKQYF. In DNA form, the CDR3 reads TGTGCCAGCAACCTCCAGGGTTTGGACAAGCAGTACTTC.

The chain is built from TRBV12-3 or TRBV12-4 and TRBJ2-5, with a weak D call TRBD1 (6 bases). The CDR3 is made up of 15 amino acids. V shed 1 base and J shed 2 bases, with 11 bases lying between them. CDR3 residues: CASSLDREGQETQYF. For the CDR3, the DNA is TGTGCCAGCAGTTTAGACAGGGAAGGTCAAGAGACCCAGTACTTC.

There are a few counts of this clonotype. This rearrangement joins TRBV7-9 to TRBJ2-7, with TRBD1 identical over 7 bases. The V and J ends lost 3 bases and 0 bases, in that order; junction bases with no gene match: 5. The CDR3 is made up of 15 amino acids. Germline V gene data show CDR1 as SEHNR and CDR2 as FQNEAQ (reference sequence). The CDR3 DNA is TGTGCCAGCAGCTTCCTGGACAGGAGCTCCTACGAGCAGTACTTC. Protein: CASSFLDRSSYEQYF. Full variable domain (outside the CDR3, taken from reference TRBV7-9 and TRBJ2-7): DTGVSQNPRHKITKRGQNVTFRCDPISEHNRLYWYRQTLGQGPEFLTYFQNEAQLEKSRLLSDRFSAERPKGSFSTLEIQRTEQGDSAMYLCASSFLDRSSYEQYFGPGTRLTVT.

The chain recombines TRBV30 with TRBJ2-5; 7 bases are a match to TRBD1. J was trimmed by 5 bases and V by 2 bases; bases with no gene match: 14. The germline gives CDR1 GTSNPN, CDR2 SVGIG (reference sequence). The CDR3 consists of 16 residues. CDR3 sequence reads: CAWSPWKGGGLETQYF. The CDR3 nucleotides are TGTGCCTGGAGTCCCTGGAAAGGGGGCGGACTGGAGACCCAGTACTTC.

The table lists this clonotype with many counts. The chain links TRBV15 to TRBJ2-1; maybe TRBD1 (5 bases). The CDR3 loop spans 16 amino acids. In germline, CDR1 is LNHNV, CDR2 YYDKDF (reference sequence). Trimming cost V 0 bases and J 5 bases, with 14 bases left between them. The CDR3 is CATSRDGAVWDNEQFF. The CDR3 DNA reads as TGTGCCACCAGCAGAGATGGGGCCGTCTGGGACAATGAGCAGTTCTTC. The full variable domain, in which reference TRBV15 and TRBJ2-1 provide the parts outside the CDR3, is DAMVIQNPRYQVTQFGKPVTLSCSQTLNHNVMYWYQQKSSQAPKLLFHYYDKDFNNEADTPDNFQSRRPNTSFCFLDIRSPGLGDTAMYLCATSRDGAVWDNEQFFGPGTRLTVL.

This clonotype was counted only a few times. The CDR3 protein is CASSSPTRQETQYF. The CDR3 DNA follows: TGTGCCAGCAGCTCACCGACTAGGCAAGAGACCCAGTACTTC. The gene calls are TRBV11-2 and TRBJ2-5, with D perhaps matching TRBD2 (6 bases). Looked up from germline, CDR1 is SGHAT and CDR2 is FQNNGV. The length of the CDR3 is 14 residues. The V end lost 4 bases, the J end lost 2 bases, and 11 bases lay between the germline ends.

V and J are TRBV20-1 and TRBJ1-1, with no clear D. Trimming took 3 bases from V and 6 from J, leaving 5 bases between them. Per germline, CDR1 DFQATT and CDR2 SNEGSKA (reference sequence). The CDR3 loop spans 10 amino acids. CDR3 sequence: CSASTPEAFF. The CDR3, as DNA: TGCAGTGCTAGTACCCCTGAAGCTTTCTTT.

This clonotype was observed a handful of times. The chain is built from TRBV20-1 and TRBJ2-5; 10 nucleotides align to TRBD2. CDR1 and CDR2 from the germline V gene are DFQATT and SNEGSKA (reference sequence). V lost 6 bases, J lost 2 bases, and 9 bases stayed unmatched. The CDR3 has 15 amino acids. CDR3 bases: TGCAGTGCCTTAACCGGGACTAGCGTTCAAGAGACCCAGTACTTC. Protein: CSALTGTSVQETQYF.

This clonotype turned up a few times. In DNA, the CDR3 is TGTGCCAGCAGTTACGCGGCAGGGGAGACCCAGTACTTC. It yields the protein CASSYAAGETQYF. The rearrangement uses TRBV6-2 or TRBV6-3 and TRBJ2-5, with D tentatively TRBD1 (5 bases). V was clipped by 2 bases and J by 5 bases, with 9 bases between them. Germline V gives CDR1 MNHEY, CDR2 SVGEGT. The CDR3 runs 13 residues.

This clonotype appeared a few times. The chain employs TRBV11-2 and TRBJ2-5; D is perhaps TRBD2 (6 bases). This CDR3 has 15 amino acids. Germline loops: CDR1 SGHAT, CDR2 FQNNGV. V was pared by 4 bases and J by 2 bases, with 14 bases between. The CDR3 sequence is CASSSNGLYQETQYF. Written as DNA, the CDR3 is TGTGCCAGCAGCTCGAACGGACTATATCAAGAGACCCAGTACTTC.

This clonotype was seen only a few times. V usage is TRBV5-1 and J usage is TRBJ2-5, with 10 bases that match TRBD1. The DNA end is more similar to TRBJ2-1, so the J call may be wrong. CDR3 length: 17 amino acids. Germline loops: CDR1 SGHRS, CDR2 YFSETQ. The CDR3 loop is CASSSSPGGQGNNEQFF. CDR3 DNA sequence: TGCGCCAGCAGCTCCTCCCCAGGGGGACAGGGGAACAATGAGCAGTTCTTC.

This clonotype was observed a few times. The genes are TRBV3-1 and TRBJ2-3; no definite D call. In germline, CDR1 is LGHDT, CDR2 YNNKEL (reference sequence). The CDR3 is 14 amino acids. The germline V and J ends were trimmed by 4 bases and 2 bases, with 10 bases remaining between them. CDR3 sequence reads: CASSPRYNTDTQYF. DNA for the CDR3: TGTGCCAGCAGCCCCCGATATAACACAGATACGCAGTATTTT.

The sample holds a few counts of this clonotype. The chain uses TRBV2 and TRBJ2-4; no definite D call. This CDR3 has 18 amino acids. CDR1 and CDR2 (germline): SNHLY, FYNNEI. The V end lost 6 bases, the J end lost 5 bases, and 26 bases lay between the germline ends. CDR3 coding DNA: TGTGCCAGCAGCTCCTCCTCTCCCCTGACTGGTGACGAAAACATTCAGTACTTC. This codes for CASSSSSPLTGDENIQYF.

The table lists this clonotype with many counts. The chain couples TRBV10-3 to TRBJ2-5; a weak D match, TRBD2 (7 bases). The CDR3 totals 14 residues. Trimming cost V 10 bases and J 1 base, with 16 bases left between them. Germline V gene data show CDR1 as ENHRY and CDR2 as SYGVKD. CDR3 bases: TGTGCCACCTCTCCCGGGGGGCCCCAAGAGACCCAGTACTTC. This gives the protein CATSPGGPQETQYF.

This clonotype was counted between two and nine times. V gene TRBV27 combines with J gene TRBJ2-5; D remains unclear. The J call is uncertain, as TRBJ2-7 better fits the DNA end. Germline loops: CDR1 MNHEY, CDR2 SMNVEV (reference sequence). The CDR3 totals 14 residues. This CDR3 is CASSLKASKYEQYF. CDR3 nucleotide sequence: TGTGCCAGCAGTTTAAAGGCCAGCAAGTACGAGCAGTACTTC.

The chain uses TRBV6-1 and TRBJ2-5, with TRBD1 as a possible D gene (5 bases). The CDR3 sequence is 15 residues long. CDR1 is MNHNS and CDR2 is SASEGT in the germline V gene. V was pared by 4 bases and J by 6 bases, with 18 bases between. DNA of the CDR3: TGTGCCAGCAGTGCAGGACAACTCAACCCGAAGACCCAGTACTTC. Translated: CASSAGQLNPKTQYF.

CDR3 amino acids: CASSSLRGGPYNEQFF. The CDR3 coding sequence is TGTGCCAGCAGCTCCCTGAGGGGGGGGCCCTACAATGAGCAGTTCTTC. The V call is TRBV7-3, the J call TRBJ2-1; a weak D match, TRBD2 (7 bases). Germline CDR1 and CDR2: SGHTA and FQGTGA. V dropped 4 bases and J dropped 2 bases, with 15 bases sitting between them. CDR3 size: 16 residues.

The chain combines TRBV4-1 with TRBJ2-7, with 9 bases matching TRBD1. V lost 1 base and J lost 1; bases outside the gene matches: 11. The CDR3 has 18 residues. The germline V gene has CDR1 MGHRA and CDR2 YSYEKL. The CDR3 sequence is CASSQVGTGFFWSYEQYF. In DNA form, the CDR3 reads TGCGCCAGCAGCCAAGTGGGGACAGGGTTTTTTTGGTCCTACGAGCAGTACTTC.

The J gene is TRBJ2-5, the V gene TRBV27; perhaps TRBD1 as D (5 bases). The J call may be in error: the DNA end matches TRBJ2-1 better. The CDR3 runs 18 residues. The germline gives CDR1 MNHEY, CDR2 SMNVEV (reference sequence). The CDR3 DNA reads as TGTGCCAGCAGTTTAACCCCCCAGTGGGGCAGGTCTATCAATGAGCAGTTCTTC. It encodes CASSLTPQWGRSINEQFF.

CDR3 nucleotide sequence: TGTGCCAGCAGCCCTAAAACGGAGCGGGACAGGTTGAAAGAGACCCAGTACTTC. It yields the protein CASSPKTERDRLKETQYF. J is TRBJ2-5 and V is TRBV3-1, with a weak D call TRBD1 (8 bases). Trimming shortened V by 4 bases and J by 3 bases, and 24 bases separated the two germline ends. This CDR3 is built from 18 residues. Germline V gene data show CDR1 as LGHDT and CDR2 as YNNKEL (reference sequence).

The chain has TRBV18 and TRBJ1-1; D is possibly TRBD1 (6 bases). With 6 bases removed from V and 8 bases from J, the gap between germline ends came to 16 bases. The CDR3 has 13 amino acids. Germline values: CDR1 KGHSH, CDR2 LQKENI. This chain's CDR3 is CASSPVQGPEAFF. Here the CDR3 DNA reads TGTGCCAGCTCCCCGGTGCAGGGGCCAGAAGCTTTCTTT.